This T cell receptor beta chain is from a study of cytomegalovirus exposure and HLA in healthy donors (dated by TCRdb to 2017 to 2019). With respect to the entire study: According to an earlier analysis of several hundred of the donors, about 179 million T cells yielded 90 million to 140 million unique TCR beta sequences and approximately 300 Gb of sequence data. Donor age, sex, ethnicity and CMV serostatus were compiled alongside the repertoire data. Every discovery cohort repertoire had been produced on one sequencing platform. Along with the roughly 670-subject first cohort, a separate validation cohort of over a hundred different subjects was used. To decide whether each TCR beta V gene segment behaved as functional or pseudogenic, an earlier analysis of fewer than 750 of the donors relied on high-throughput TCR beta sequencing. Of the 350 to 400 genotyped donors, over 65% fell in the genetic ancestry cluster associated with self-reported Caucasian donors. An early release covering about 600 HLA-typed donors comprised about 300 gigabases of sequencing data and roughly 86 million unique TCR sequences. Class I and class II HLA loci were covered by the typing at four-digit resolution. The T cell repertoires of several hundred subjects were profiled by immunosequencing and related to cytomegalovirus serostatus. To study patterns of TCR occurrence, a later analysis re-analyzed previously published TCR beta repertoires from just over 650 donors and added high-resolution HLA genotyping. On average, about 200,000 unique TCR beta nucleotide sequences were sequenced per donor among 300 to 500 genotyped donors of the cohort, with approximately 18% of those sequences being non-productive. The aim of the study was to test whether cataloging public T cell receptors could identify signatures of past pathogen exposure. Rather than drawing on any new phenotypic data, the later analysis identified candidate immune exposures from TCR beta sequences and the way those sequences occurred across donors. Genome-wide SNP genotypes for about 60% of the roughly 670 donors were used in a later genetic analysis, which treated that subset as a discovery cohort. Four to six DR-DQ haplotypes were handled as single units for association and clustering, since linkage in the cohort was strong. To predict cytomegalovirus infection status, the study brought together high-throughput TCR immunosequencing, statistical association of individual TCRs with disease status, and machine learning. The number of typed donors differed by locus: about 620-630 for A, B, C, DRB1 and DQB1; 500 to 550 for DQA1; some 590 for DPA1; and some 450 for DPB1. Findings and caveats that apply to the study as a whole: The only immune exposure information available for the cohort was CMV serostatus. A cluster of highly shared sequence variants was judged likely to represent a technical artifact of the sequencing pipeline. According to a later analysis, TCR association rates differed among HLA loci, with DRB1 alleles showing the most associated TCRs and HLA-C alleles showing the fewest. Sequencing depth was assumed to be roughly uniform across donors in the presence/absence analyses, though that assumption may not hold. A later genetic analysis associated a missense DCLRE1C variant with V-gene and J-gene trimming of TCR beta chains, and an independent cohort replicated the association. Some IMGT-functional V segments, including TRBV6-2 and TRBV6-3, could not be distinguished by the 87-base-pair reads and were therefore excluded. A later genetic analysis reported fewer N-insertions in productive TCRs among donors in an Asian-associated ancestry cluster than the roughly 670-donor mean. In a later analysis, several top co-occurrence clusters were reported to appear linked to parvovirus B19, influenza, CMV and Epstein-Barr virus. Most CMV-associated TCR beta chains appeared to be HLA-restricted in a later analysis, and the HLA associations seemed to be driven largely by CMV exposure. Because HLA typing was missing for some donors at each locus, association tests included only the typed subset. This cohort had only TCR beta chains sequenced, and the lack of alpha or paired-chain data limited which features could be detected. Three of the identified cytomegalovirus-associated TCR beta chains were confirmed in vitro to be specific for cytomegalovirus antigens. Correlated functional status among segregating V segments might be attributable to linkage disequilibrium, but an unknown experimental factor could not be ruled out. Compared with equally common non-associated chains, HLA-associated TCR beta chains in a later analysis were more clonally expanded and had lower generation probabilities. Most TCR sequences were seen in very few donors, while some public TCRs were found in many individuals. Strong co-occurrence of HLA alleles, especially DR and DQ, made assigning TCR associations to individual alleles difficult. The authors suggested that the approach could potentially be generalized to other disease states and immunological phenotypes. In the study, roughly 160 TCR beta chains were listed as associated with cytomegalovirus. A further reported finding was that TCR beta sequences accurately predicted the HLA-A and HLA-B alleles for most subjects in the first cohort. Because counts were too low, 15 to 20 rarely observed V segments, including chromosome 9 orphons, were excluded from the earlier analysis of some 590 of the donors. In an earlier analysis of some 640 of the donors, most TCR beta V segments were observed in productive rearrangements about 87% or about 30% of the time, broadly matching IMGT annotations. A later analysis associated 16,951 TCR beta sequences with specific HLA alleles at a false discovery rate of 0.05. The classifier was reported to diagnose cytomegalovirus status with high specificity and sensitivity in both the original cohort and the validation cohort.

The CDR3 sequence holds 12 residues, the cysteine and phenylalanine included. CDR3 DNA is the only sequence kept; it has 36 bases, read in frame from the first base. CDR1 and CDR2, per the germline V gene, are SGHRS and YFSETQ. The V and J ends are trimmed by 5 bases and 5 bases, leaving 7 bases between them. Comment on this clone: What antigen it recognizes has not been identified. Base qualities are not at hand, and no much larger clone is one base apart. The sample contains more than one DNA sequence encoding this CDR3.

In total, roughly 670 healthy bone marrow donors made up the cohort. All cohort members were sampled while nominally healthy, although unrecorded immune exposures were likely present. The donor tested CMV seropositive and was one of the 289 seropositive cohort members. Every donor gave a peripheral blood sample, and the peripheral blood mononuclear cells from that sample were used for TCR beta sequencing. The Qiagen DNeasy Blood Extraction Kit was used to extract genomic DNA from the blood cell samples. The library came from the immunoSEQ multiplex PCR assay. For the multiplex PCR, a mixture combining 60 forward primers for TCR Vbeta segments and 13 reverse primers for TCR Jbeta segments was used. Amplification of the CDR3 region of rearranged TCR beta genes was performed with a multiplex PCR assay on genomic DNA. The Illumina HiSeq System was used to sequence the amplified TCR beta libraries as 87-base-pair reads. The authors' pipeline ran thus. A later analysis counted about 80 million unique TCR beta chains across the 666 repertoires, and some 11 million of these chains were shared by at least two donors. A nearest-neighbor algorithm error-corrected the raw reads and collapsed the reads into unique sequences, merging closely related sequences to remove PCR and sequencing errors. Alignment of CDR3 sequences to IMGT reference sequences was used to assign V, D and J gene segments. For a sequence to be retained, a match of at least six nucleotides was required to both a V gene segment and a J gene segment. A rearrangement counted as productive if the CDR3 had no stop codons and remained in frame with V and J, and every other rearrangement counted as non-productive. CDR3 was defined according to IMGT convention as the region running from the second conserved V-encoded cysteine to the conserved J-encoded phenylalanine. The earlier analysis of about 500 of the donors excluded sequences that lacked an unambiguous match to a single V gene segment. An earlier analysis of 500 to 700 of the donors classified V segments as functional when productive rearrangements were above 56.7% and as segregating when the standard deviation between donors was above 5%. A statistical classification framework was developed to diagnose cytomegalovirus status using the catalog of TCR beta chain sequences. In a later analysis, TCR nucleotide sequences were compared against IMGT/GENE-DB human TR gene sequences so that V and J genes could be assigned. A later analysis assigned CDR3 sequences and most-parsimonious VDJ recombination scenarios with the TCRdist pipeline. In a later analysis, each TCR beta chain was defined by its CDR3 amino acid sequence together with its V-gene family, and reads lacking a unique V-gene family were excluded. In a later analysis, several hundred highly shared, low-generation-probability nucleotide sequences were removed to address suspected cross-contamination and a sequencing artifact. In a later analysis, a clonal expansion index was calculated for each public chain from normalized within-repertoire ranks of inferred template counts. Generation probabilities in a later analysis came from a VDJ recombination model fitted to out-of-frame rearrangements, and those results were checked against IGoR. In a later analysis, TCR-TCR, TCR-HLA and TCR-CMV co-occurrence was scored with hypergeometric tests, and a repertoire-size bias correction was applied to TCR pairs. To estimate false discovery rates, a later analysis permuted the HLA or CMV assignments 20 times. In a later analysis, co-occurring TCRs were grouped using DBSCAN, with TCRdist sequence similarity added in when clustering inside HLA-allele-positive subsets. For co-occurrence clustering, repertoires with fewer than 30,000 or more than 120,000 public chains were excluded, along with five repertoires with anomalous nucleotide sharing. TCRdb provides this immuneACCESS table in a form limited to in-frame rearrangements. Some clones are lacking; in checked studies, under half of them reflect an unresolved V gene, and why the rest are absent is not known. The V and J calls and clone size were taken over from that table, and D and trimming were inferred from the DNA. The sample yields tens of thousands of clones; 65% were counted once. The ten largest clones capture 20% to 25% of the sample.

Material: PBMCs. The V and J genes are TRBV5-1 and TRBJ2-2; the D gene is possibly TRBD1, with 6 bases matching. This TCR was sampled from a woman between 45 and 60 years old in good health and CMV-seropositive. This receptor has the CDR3 CASRQGTGELFF. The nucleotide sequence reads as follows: TGCGCCAGCAGACAGGGTACCGGGGAGCTGTTTTTT.